The 19 T cell receptor beta chains given below trace back to one sample, sequenced in a study of blood T cell repertoires in COVID-19. Clones were read by immunoSEQ multiplex PCR, and TCRdb kept only the in-frame ones, dropping some. The repertoire has 63,000 or so clones, about 86% of them found once; the top ten carry approximately 12%. Sample: peripheral blood. The source is a human donor in a cohort sampled during active COVID-19.

This clone was observed once. The V gene is TRBV29-1, the J gene TRBJ2-5, with no clear D. CDR3 length: 12 residues. CDR1 is SQVTM, CDR2 ANQGSEA, per germline. Trimming shortened V by 4 bases and J by 2 bases, and 8 bases separated the two germline ends. The CDR3 sequence: CSVGTSQETQYF. The CDR3 DNA follows: TGCAGCGTTGGTACTTCACAAGAGACCCAGTACTTC.

V gene TRBV4-3 combines with J gene TRBJ2-1; 9 bases fit TRBD2. J lost 3 bases, V lost 4 bases, and 4 bases had no gene match. Germline V gene data show CDR1 as LGHNA and CDR2 as YSLEER. The CDR3 is 15 amino acids. This chain's CDR3 is CASSPSSGVYNEQFF. The CDR3 DNA is TGCGCCAGCAGCCCCTCTAGCGGGGTCTACAATGAGCAGTTCTTC.

The CDR3 DNA follows: TGTGCCAGCAGCTTAGTGGCCTTCTCTGGGGCCAACGTCCTGACTTTC. Amino acid sequence: CASSLVAFSGANVLTF. This chain uses TRBV7-2 with TRBJ2-6; D remains ambiguous. CDR1 is SGHTA, CDR2 FQGNSA, per germline. Trimming pared 1 base from V and 0 bases from J, leaving 7 bases between. CDR3 size: 16 residues.

This clone was observed a handful of times. The chain uses TRBV11-2 and TRBJ1-1; a possible D gene is TRBD1 (6 bases). The CDR3 loop spans 18 amino acids. Trimming cost V 5 bases and J 2 bases, with 24 bases left between them. Germline CDR1 and CDR2: SGHAT and FQNNGV. The CDR3 DNA reads TGTGCCAGCAGCCCGCCGTGGGGGGGGCGAGGCCTTAACACTGAAGCTTTCTTT. Translated, it gives CASSPPWGGRGLNTEAFF.

This rearrangement joins TRBV25-1 to TRBJ2-7, with 7 nucleotides matching TRBD2. The CDR3 consists of 10 residues. Germline V gene sequence: CDR1 MGHDK, CDR2 SYGVNS. The V segment lost 8 bases and the J segment 9 bases; nucleotides outside the gene matches: 4. In nucleotides, the CDR3 is TGTGCCAGCGCGGGAGTTGGGCAGTACTTC. Translating it yields CASAGVGQYF.

This rearrangement joins TRBV28 to TRBJ2-7; D is unclear. Germline V gives CDR1 MDHEN, CDR2 SYDVKM. V lost 2 bases, J lost 4 bases, and 9 bases lay in between. The CDR3 loop spans 13 amino acids. CDR3 bases: TGTGCCAGCAGTTTAGGTTTGCTATACGAGCAGTACTTC. Protein: CASSLGLLYEQYF.

The rearrangement links TRBV7-4 to TRBJ2-4; 7 bases fit TRBD1. V lost 6 bases, J lost 4 bases, and 21 bases stayed unmatched. Germline CDR1 SGHVT, CDR2 SQSDAQ. The CDR3 extends over 19 amino acids. CDR3 sequence reads: CASSFTSPAGQAQKNIQYF. The CDR3 nucleotides read TGTGCCAGCAGTTTCACTTCCCCCGCCGGACAGGCCCAAAAAAACATTCAGTACTTC. Together with reference TRBV7-4 and TRBJ2-4, the CDR3 gives the full variable domain: GAGVSQSPRYKVAKRGRDVALRCDSISGHVTLYWYRQTLGQGSEVLTYSQSDAQRDKSGRPSGRFSAERPERSVSTLKIQRTEQGDSAVYLCASSFTSPAGQAQKNIQYFGAGTRLSVL.

This chain links TRBV12-1 with TRBJ2-3; TRBD1 is the table's D call and was not checked against the DNA. TRBV12-1 is annotated as a pseudogene. The length of the CDR3 is 16 residues. This chain's CDR3 is CASSLRQGASSVTQYF. CDR3 sequence (DNA): TGTGCCAGCAGCTTACGACAGGGGGCATCTTCGGTCACGCAGTATTTT.

The chain combines TRBV5-5 with TRBJ2-1; 7 nucleotides line up with TRBD2. J was trimmed by 0 bases and V by 0 bases; bases with no gene match: 6. Germline V gene sequence: CDR1 SGHKS, CDR2 YYEKEE (reference sequence). The CDR3 runs to 17 residues. DNA of the CDR3: TGTGCCAGCAGCTTGGCCTTAGCGGGTCTCTCCTACAATGAGCAGTTCTTC. Its protein is CASSLALAGLSYNEQFF.

V usage is TRBV9 and J usage is TRBJ2-1, with 9 bases identical to TRBD1. J gave up 0 bases and V 6 bases, and 16 bases lay outside the gene matches. The CDR3 contains 19 residues. Germline loops: CDR1 SGDLS, CDR2 YYNGEE. The DNA of the CDR3 is TGTGCCAGCAAGGGCCCCGGGACAGGGATAGGGGGCTCCTACAATGAGCAGTTCTTC. Residues: CASKGPGTGIGGSYNEQFF. Full variable domain (remainder filled in from reference TRBV9 and TRBJ2-1): DSGVTQTPKHLITATGQRVTLRCSPRSGDLSVYWYQQSLDQGLQFLIQYYNGEERAKGNILERFSAQQFPDLHSELNLSSLELGDSALYFCASKGPGTGIGGSYNEQFFGPGTRLTVL.

This clone was found once. This chain joins TRBV12-3 or TRBV12-4 and TRBJ1-3, with D perhaps matching TRBD1 (6 bases). With 5 bases removed from V and 7 bases from J, the gap between germline ends came to 9 bases. The CDR3 covers 12 residues. The CDR3 loop is CASSKQGNTIYF. The CDR3 nucleotides are TGTGCCAGCAGTAAACAGGGTAACACCATATATTTT.

J is TRBJ1-1 and V is TRBV9; 12 bases match TRBD1. The CDR3 is 15 amino acids. Germline trimming cut 0 bases from V and 5 bases from J; bases unmatched to any gene: 2. Germline V gene sequence: CDR1 SGDLS, CDR2 YYNGEE. In DNA form, the CDR3 reads TGTGCCAGCAGCGTAGAGGGACAGGGGGCAACTGAAGCTTTCTTT. Translation: CASSVEGQGATEAFF.

This chain uses TRBV9 with TRBJ2-3; 15 bases fit TRBD2. Germline V gene lookup returns CDR1 SGDLS and CDR2 YYNGEE. J lost 0 bases, V lost 4 bases, and 3 bases had no gene match. The CDR3 is 17 residues long. CDR3 coding DNA: TGTGCCAGCAGCACCGGACTAGCGGGAGGGAGCACAGATACGCAGTATTTT. It encodes CASSTGLAGGSTDTQYF. Based on the CDR3 plus reference TRBV9 and TRBJ2-3, the full variable domain is DSGVTQTPKHLITATGQRVTLRCSPRSGDLSVYWYQQSLDQGLQFLIQYYNGEERAKGNILERFSAQQFPDLHSELNLSSLELGDSALYFCASSTGLAGGSTDTQYFGPGTRLTVL.

This clone was seen a few times. This chain uses TRBV2 with TRBJ1-1, with TRBD1 matching 8 bases. Germline CDR1 and CDR2: SNHLY and FYNNEI. The CDR3 runs 14 residues. The V gene end was trimmed by 5 bases and the J gene end by 8 bases; junction bases not matched to a gene: 10. The CDR3 reads CASSHPDRGPEAFF. CDR3 DNA sequence: TGTGCCAGCAGTCATCCCGACAGGGGTCCCGAAGCTTTCTTT.

This clone was picked up a small number of times. This rearrangement joins TRBV6-5 to TRBJ1-5; D is unclear. V was trimmed by 0 bases and J by 1 base, leaving 7 bases between them. The germline CDR1 and CDR2 sequences are MNHEY and SVGAGI. CDR3 size: 15 residues. In DNA, the CDR3 is TGTGCCAGCAGTTACTCCTCGGGGAGCAATCAGCCCCAGCATTTT. Residues: CASSYSSGSNQPQHF.

In its sample, this clone was seen a few times. The chain carries TRBV6-6 and TRBJ2-7; 12 positions agree with TRBD1. Germline values: CDR1 MNHNY, CDR2 SVGAGI (reference sequence). CDR3 length: 13 amino acids. V lost 7 bases to trimming and J lost 6 bases; unmatched junction nucleotides: 4. The CDR3 here is CASTRDRGREQYF. The CDR3 nucleotides read TGTGCCAGCACCCGGGACAGGGGGCGCGAGCAGTACTTC.

There are a few counts of this clone. The chain uses TRBV30 and TRBJ1-6; D is ambiguous. Trimming pared 0 bases from V and 10 bases from J, leaving 13 bases between. There are 14 residues in the CDR3. CDR1 and CDR2 (germline): GTSNPN, SVGIG (reference sequence). CDR3 protein: CAWSVVRPRSPLHF. In DNA, the CDR3 is TGTGCCTGGAGTGTAGTCAGGCCCCGATCACCCCTCCACTTT.

The chain carries TRBV28 and TRBJ2-7, with TRBD2 matching over 7 bases. J gave up 2 bases and V 8 bases, and 0 bases lay outside the gene matches. In germline, CDR1 is MDHEN, CDR2 SYDVKM. The CDR3 extends over 11 amino acids. CDR3 protein: CASGRAYEQYF. In DNA, the CDR3 is TGTGCCAGCGGGAGGGCCTACGAGCAGTACTTC.

A remark on this clone: Within the sample, other DNA sequences also encode this same CDR3. The chain employs TRBV6-4 and TRBJ2-6; TRBD1 matches at 9 bases. The CDR3 is 16 residues long. J gave up 0 bases and V 3 bases, and 0 bases lay outside the gene matches. Germline values: CDR1 MRHNA, CDR2 SNTAGT. The CDR3: CASSETGGSGANVLTF. In nucleotides, the CDR3 is TGTGCCAGCAGTGAGACAGGGGGCTCTGGGGCCAACGTCCTGACTTTC.